These 28 T cell receptor beta chains share one sample of origin, sequenced in a study of cytomegalovirus exposure and HLA in healthy donors. A multiplex PCR was run with 60 Vbeta primers and 13 Jbeta primers. Libraries were prepared by immunoSEQ multiplex PCR; TCRdb keeps only in-frame clonotypes and omits some of them. Of some 190,000 clones detected, 75% to 90% appear once; the ten largest clones hold approximately 1.1%. The sequenced material came from PBMCs. The receptors shown here come from a boy aged 2 to 10 in good health and CMV-seronegative.

CDR3 protein: CSVERTGGLSGNTEAFF. In DNA, the CDR3 is TGCAGCGTTGAAAGGACAGGGGGCCTATCGGGGAACACTGAAGCTTTCTTT. The chain combines TRBV29-1 with TRBJ1-1; the match to TRBD1 covers 11 bases. The CDR3 covers 17 residues. CDR1 is SQVTM and CDR2 is ANQGSEA in the germline V gene. Trimming at V came to 2 bases and at J to 1 base, leaving 9 bases not matched to a gene.

The V call is TRBV4-2, the J call TRBJ1-6; possible D gene TRBD1, 5 bases. This CDR3 comprises 15 residues. Trimming took off 3 bases at V and 6 bases at J, with 12 bases between the two ends. Looked up from germline, CDR1 is LGHNA and CDR2 is YNFKEQ. CDR3 nucleotide sequence: TGTGCCAGCAGCCAGGCGGGGGGTGGTAATTCACCCCTCCACTTT. This sequence encodes CASSQAGGGNSPLHF.

The V and J genes are TRBV2 and TRBJ1-4, with 7 bases identical to TRBD1. CDR3 size: 15 residues. CDR1 SNHLY and CDR2 FYNNEI come from the germline V gene. The trim removed 6 bases at V and 6 bases at J, leaving 10 bases unmatched. CDR3 coding DNA: TGTGCCAGCAGACAGGAGGGGGCCGCGCATGAAAAACTGTTTTTT. Its translation: CASRQEGAAHEKLFF.

The V and J genes are TRBV2 and TRBJ2-7; 8 nucleotides match TRBD1. J gave up 1 base and V 7 bases, and 6 bases lay outside the gene matches. Germline CDR1 reads SNHLY; CDR2 reads FYNNEI. The CDR3 consists of 14 residues. CDR3 sequence (DNA): TGTGCCAGCACCGAACAGGGGGTTTCCTACGAGCAGTACTTC. This encodes CASTEQGVSYEQYF. The full variable domain, its missing parts supplied by reference TRBV2 and TRBJ2-7, is EPEVTQTPSHQVTQMGQEVILRCVPISNHLYFYWYRQILGQKVEFLVSFYNNEISEKSEIFDDQFSVERPDGSNFTLKIRSTKLEDSAMYFCASTEQGVSYEQYFGPGTRLTVT.

This clone appeared a few times. The V and J genes are TRBV2 and TRBJ1-1, with D perhaps matching TRBD1 (5 bases). Trimming removed 6 bases from V and 9 bases from J, with 14 bases in between. CDR1 is SNHLY and CDR2 is FYNNEI in the germline V gene. CDR3 length: 12 residues. DNA for the CDR3: TGTGCCAGCAGGGAAAAGGGGCGGCAAGCTTTCTTT. It translates to CASREKGRQAFF.

This clone was picked up a small number of times. V usage is TRBV6-1 and J usage is TRBJ1-6, with a possible D match to TRBD1 (5 bases). Looked up from germline, CDR1 is MNHNS and CDR2 is SASEGT. The CDR3 covers 15 residues. The CDR3 is CGGGTGGSYNSPLHF. CDR3 DNA: TGTGGAGGAGGAACCGGGGGATCCTATAATTCACCCCTCCACTTT.

V usage is TRBV2 and J usage is TRBJ1-2; D remains unclear. From germline, CDR1 is SNHLY and CDR2 FYNNEI. V was trimmed by 10 bases and J by 0 bases, leaving 21 bases between them. The CDR3 loop spans 16 amino acids. The CDR3 reads CATTTPRGLTNYGYTF. The CDR3, as DNA: TGTGCCACGACAACACCCCGGGGTTTGACTAACTATGGCTACACCTTC.

The chain employs TRBV7-9 and TRBJ1-1; D gene unclear. Germline CDR1 reads SEHNR; CDR2 reads FQNEAQ (reference sequence). CDR3 length equals 9 residues. The V end was cut by 6 bases, the J end by 9 bases, with 5 bases between. CDR3 in amino acids: CASSEKAFF. In DNA form, the CDR3 reads TGTGCCAGCAGTGAGAAAGCTTTCTTT.

This clone was detected a few times. This rearrangement joins TRBV6-1 to TRBJ2-3; weak D call: TRBD2 (6 bases). The length of the CDR3 is 14 residues. Germline values: CDR1 MNHNS, CDR2 SASEGT. The V end was cut by 0 bases, the J end by 4 bases, with 8 bases between. The CDR3 loop is CASSEAGGADTQYF. As DNA, the CDR3 is TGTGCCAGCAGTGAAGCGGGAGGAGCAGATACGCAGTATTTT.

The chain uses TRBV9 and TRBJ2-6; no reliable D call. This CDR3 is built from 17 residues. V was pared by 0 bases and J by 0 bases, with 10 bases between. The germline gives CDR1 SGDLS, CDR2 YYNGEE. The CDR3 loop is CASSVATVTSGANVLTF. As DNA, the CDR3 is TGTGCCAGCAGCGTAGCTACAGTGACCTCTGGGGCCAACGTCCTGACTTTC.

This clone was found a few times. The V call is TRBV28, the J call TRBJ1-3; no firm D call. In germline, CDR1 is MDHEN, CDR2 SYDVKM. Trimming stripped 8 bases from V and 7 bases from J, with 12 bases between. The CDR3 runs to 12 residues. In DNA form, the CDR3 reads TGTGCCAGCGGACTGGATGGGAACACCATATATTTT. Translating it yields CASGLDGNTIYF. Drawing the rest from reference TRBV28 and TRBJ1-3, the complete variable domain is DVKVTQSSRYLVKRTGEKVFLECVQDMDHENMFWYRQDPGLGLRLIYFSYDVKMKEKGDIPEGYSVSREKKERFSLILESASTNQTSMYLCASGLDGNTIYFGEGSWLTVV.

The V call is TRBV6-1, the J call TRBJ2-5; 7 nucleotides line up with TRBD1. Germline V gives CDR1 MNHNS, CDR2 SASEGT. This CDR3 comprises 14 residues. J gave up 9 bases and V 4 bases, and 11 bases lay outside the gene matches. CDR3 sequence: CASSGGQSWSAQYF. The CDR3 coding sequence is TGTGCCAGCAGTGGGGGACAGTCCTGGTCGGCCCAGTACTTC.

This chain joins TRBV7-2 and TRBJ2-5; possibly TRBD1 for D (7 bases). Germline-derived CDR1 and CDR2 are SGHTA and FQGNSA. The CDR3 is 13 residues long. Trimming pared 0 bases from V and 8 bases from J, leaving 10 bases between. Here the CDR3 DNA reads TGTGCCAGCAGCTTAGCCAGGGGGGAAACCCAGTACTTC. It is translated as CASSLARGETQYF.

V gene TRBV5-1 combines with J gene TRBJ2-1; maybe TRBD2 (6 bases). Trimming took 3 bases from V and 1 from J, leaving 14 bases between them. The CDR3 is 16 amino acids. The germline gives CDR1 SGHRS, CDR2 YFSETQ. CDR3 amino acids: CASSWGTGGSYNEQFF. The CDR3 bases are TGCGCCAGCAGCTGGGGTACTGGGGGGTCCTACAATGAGCAGTTCTTC.

This chain connects TRBV10-1 to TRBJ1-1; D may be TRBD1 (6 bases). The CDR3 is 18 amino acids. Germline CDR1 and CDR2: WNHNN and SYGVQD (reference sequence). V was cut by 7 bases and J by 0 bases, with 24 bases left in between. The CDR3 loop is CASNLAEKRKGVNTEAFF. DNA of the CDR3: TGCGCCAGCAATCTGGCCGAAAAAAGGAAGGGGGTGAACACTGAAGCTTTCTTT.

The CDR3 protein is CASSNREVIGNEQFF. The CDR3 DNA follows: TGTGCCAGCTCAAACAGGGAAGTGATTGGGAATGAGCAGTTCTTC. This chain links TRBV18 with TRBJ2-1; possible D gene TRBD1, 6 bases. Germline assignment: CDR1 KGHSH and CDR2 LQKENI. The CDR3 totals 15 residues. Trimming cost V 5 bases and J 7 bases, with 18 bases left between them.

This clone was observed a single time. V is TRBV5-6 and J is TRBJ2-5; tentatively, D is TRBD2 (6 bases). The better agreement between TRBJ2-7 and the DNA end casts doubt on the J call. The germline CDR1 and CDR2 sequences are SGHDT and YYEEEE. CDR3 size: 16 residues. The CDR3 protein is CASSLVGGKGSYEQYF. CDR3 coding DNA: TGTGCCAGCAGCTTGGTTGGCGGGAAGGGGTCCTACGAGCAGTACTTC.

The chain is built from TRBV5-1 and TRBJ1-4, with 9 bases identical to TRBD1. Germline V gene data show CDR1 as SGHRS and CDR2 as YFSETQ. Losses at the gene ends were 4 bases for V and 7 bases for J; bases not matched to a gene: 5. The CDR3 is 14 amino acids. CDR3 in DNA: TGCGCCAGCAGCGTGACAGGGGGGGGTGAAAAACTGTTTTTT. Translating gives CASSVTGGGEKLFF.

As for this clone: Relative to the germline gene, one junction end is altered; a read error may explain this. The V gene is TRBV5-8, the J gene TRBJ1-1, with 7 bases aligning to TRBD1. The CDR3 length is 13 residues. Germline CDR1 is SGHTS and CDR2 is YDEGEE. CDR3 region: CASSSGTARSHLF. The CDR3 DNA follows: TGTGCCAGCAGCAGTGGGACAGCGAGATCTCACCTATTT.

This clone was seen a handful of times. The chain uses TRBV4-1 and TRBJ2-7; 9 nucleotides agree with TRBD1. The V segment lost 5 bases and the J segment 1 base; nucleotides outside the gene matches: 6. The CDR3 extends over 15 amino acids. Germline V gene data show CDR1 as MGHRA and CDR2 as YSYEKL. CDR3 nucleotides: TGCGCCAGCAGCTTCCCCGGGACAGGGTCCTACGAGCAGTACTTC. This codes for CASSFPGTGSYEQYF.

As regards this clone: At one end, the junction sequence differs from germline, possibly due to a read error. Other DNA variants within this sample encode the same CDR3. The rearrangement joins TRBV28 to TRBJ1-6; D remains ambiguous. From germline, CDR1 is MDHEN and CDR2 SYDVKM. The CDR3 is 14 residues long. Here the CDR3 DNA reads TGTGCCATCGCAGGCCGAGTGAATAATTCCCCCCTCCACTTT. It is translated as CAIAGRVNNSPLHF.

The chain joins TRBV2 to TRBJ2-5, with TRBD2 as a possible D gene (5 bases). The CDR3 sequence is 12 residues long. CDR1 is SNHLY and CDR2 is FYNNEI in the germline V gene. The germline V and J ends were trimmed by 11 bases and 6 bases, with 16 bases remaining between them. CDR3 DNA: TGTGCCGTGGCGGGCCCACCCCAGACCCAGTACTTC. Translated: CAVAGPPQTQYF.

This sequence joins TRBV5-1 and TRBJ1-2; tentative D call: TRBD1 (6 bases). Germline CDR1 is SGHRS and CDR2 is YFSETQ. The CDR3 sequence is 13 residues long. Trimming pared 0 bases from V and 6 bases from J, leaving 9 bases between. CDR3 bases: TGCGCCAGCAGCTTGGTGGCAGGGGATGGCTACACCTTC. Its translation: CASSLVAGDGYTF.

V is TRBV5-4 and J is TRBJ1-6; D is unresolved. The germline gives CDR1 SGHNT, CDR2 YYREEE (reference sequence). The V end lost 0 bases, the J end lost 0 bases, and 10 bases lay between the germline ends. The CDR3 covers 17 residues. The CDR3 loop is CASSLDGSSSYNSPLHF. CDR3 bases: TGTGCCAGCAGCTTGGACGGGTCGAGCTCCTATAATTCACCCCTCCACTTT.

The chain has TRBV28 and TRBJ2-3; TRBD2 aligns across 7 bases. There are 12 residues in the CDR3. CDR1 is MDHEN, CDR2 SYDVKM, per germline. The junction had 4 bases not matched to a gene; V was cut back by 5 bases and J by 8 bases. The CDR3 coding sequence is TGTGCCAGCAGTCTCCCGGGAGGTACGCAGTATTTT. Its translation: CASSLPGGTQYF.

As regards this clone: At one end, the junction sequence differs from germline, possibly due to a read error. The chain is built from TRBV15 and TRBJ1-4; maybe TRBD1 (6 bases). The CDR3 spans 15 residues. CDR1 and CDR2 from the germline V gene are LNHNV and YYDKDF (reference sequence). CDR3 DNA sequence: TGTGCCACCAGCAAACCGGGACAAGGACCCAACTATGGCGTTTTT. Its translation is CATSKPGQGPNYGVF.

The chain carries TRBV5-6 and TRBJ1-4; 7 positions agree with TRBD1. Germline V gene sequence: CDR1 SGHDT, CDR2 YYEEEE. Germline trimming cut 3 bases from V and 6 bases from J; bases unmatched to any gene: 5. CDR3 size: 14 residues. CDR3 bases: TGTGCCAGCAGCTGGGACAGACGAGATGAAAAACTGTTTTTT. It is translated as CASSWDRRDEKLFF. The variable domain in full, completed from reference TRBV5-6 and TRBJ1-4, reads DAGVTQSPTHLIKTRGQQVTLRCSPKSGHDTVSWYQQALGQGPQFIFQYYEEEERQRGNFPDRFSGHQFPNYSSELNVNALLLGDSALYLCASSWDRRDEKLFFGSGTQLSVL.

The chain carries TRBV30 and TRBJ2-7, with D tentatively TRBD2 (7 bases). The germline V gene has CDR1 GTSNPN and CDR2 SVGIG (reference sequence). The V end was cut by 5 bases, the J end by 7 bases, with 12 bases between. The CDR3 totals 11 residues. For the CDR3, the DNA is TGTGCCTGGGCGGGGGCGAGGGAGCAGTACTTC. This translates into CAWAGAREQYF. Drawing the rest from reference TRBV30 and TRBJ2-7, the complete variable domain is SQTIHQWPATLVQPVGSPLSLECTVEGTSNPNLYWYRQAAGRGLQLLFYSVGIGQISSEVPQNLSASRPQDRQFILSSKKLLLSDSGFYLCAWAGAREQYFGPGTRLTVT.